This T cell receptor beta chain appears in the sequencing data of a study of cytomegalovirus exposure and HLA in healthy donors. Study-wide results and limits: Most TCR beta V segments were productive about 87% or about 30% of the time in an earlier analysis. Analysis was carried out at a later point, and it linked a missense DCLRE1C variant to TCR beta V- and J-gene trimming. Across donors, most TCRs were seen rarely, yet some public ones were widespread.

The PCR ran on 60 Vbeta and 13 Jbeta primers. The assay was immunoSEQ multiplex PCR, and TCRdb's table has in-frame clones only and misses some. The table lists more than 150,000 clones, approximately 80% of them singletons. There are 15 residues in the CDR3. V lost 3 bases to trimming and J lost 0 bases, with 9 bases between them. CDR1 and CDR2 (germline): SGHTA, FQGNSA. With regard to this clone: The antigen is not known.

V gene TRBV7-2 combines with J gene TRBJ1-5; D is perhaps TRBD1 (5 bases). The material sequenced was PBMCs. This TCR was sampled from a woman aged 18-29 years in good health and CMV-seronegative. The CDR3 spells CASSFRDYSNQPQHF. The CDR3 DNA follows: TGTGCCAGCAGCTTCAGGGACTATAGCAATCAGCCCCAGCATTTT.